Presented here are 14 T cell receptor beta chains from one specimen sequenced in a study of radiotherapy plus CTLA-4 blockade in lung cancer. TCRdb's copy holds only in-frame clones and misses some; the assay was immunoSEQ multiplex PCR. The sample records 90,000 or so clones, roughly 80% being singletons. The sample was peripheral blood, taken from a patient treated with radiotherapy plus ipilimumab. The receptors stem from a human donor with non-small cell lung cancer who had stable disease on radiotherapy plus ipilimumab.

The rearrangement joins TRBV5-4 to TRBJ2-1, with 9 positions matching TRBD1. Germline V gene sequence: CDR1 SGHNT, CDR2 YYREEE (reference sequence). After removal of 3 bases from V and 6 bases from J, the junction contained 10 bases not matched to a gene. This CDR3 contains 16 residues. Here the CDR3 reads CASSSPLGQGTNEQFF. CDR3 bases: TGTGCCAGCAGCTCCCCGTTGGGACAGGGTACCAATGAGCAGTTCTTC.

The chain employs TRBV6-5 and TRBJ1-2; 8 positions agree with TRBD1. J lost 8 bases, V lost 2 bases, and 4 bases had no gene match. Germline V gives CDR1 MNHEY, CDR2 SVGAGI. The CDR3 length is 13 residues. CDR3 loop: CASSYRTGQGYTF. CDR3 sequence (DNA): TGTGCCAGCAGTTACCGGACAGGGCAGGGCTACACCTTC.

CDR3 DNA: TGTGCCAGCACGTACGGGGGTCAGCCCCAGCATTTT. Its translation: CASTYGGQPQHF. The V call is TRBV5-8, the J call TRBJ1-5; weak D call: TRBD1 (5 bases). CDR3 size: 12 residues. Trimming pared 6 bases from V and 6 bases from J, leaving 10 bases between. CDR1 and CDR2 (germline): SGHTS, YDEGEE.

This clone appeared a few times. This chain connects TRBV7-9 to TRBJ1-6; D is ambiguous. Trimming stripped 8 bases from V and 7 bases from J, with 12 bases between. Germline assignment: CDR1 SEHNR and CDR2 FQNEAQ (reference sequence). The CDR3 spans 13 residues. The CDR3 sequence: CASGRVKNSPLHF. The CDR3 DNA reads as TGTGCCAGCGGAAGAGTCAAGAATTCACCCCTCCACTTT. Looking up the rest from reference TRBV7-9 and TRBJ1-6 gives the full variable domain: DTGVSQNPRHKITKRGQNVTFRCDPISEHNRLYWYRQTLGQGPEFLTYFQNEAQLEKSRLLSDRFSAERPKGSFSTLEIQRTEQGDSAMYLCASGRVKNSPLHFGNGTRLTVT.

The chain combines TRBV9 with TRBJ2-2; D remains ambiguous. Deletions cut 0 bases from V and 1 base from J, with 7 bases between. The CDR3 has 15 residues. Germline values: CDR1 SGDLS, CDR2 YYNGEE. The CDR3 bases are TGTGCCAGCAGCGTAGCCATGGTGAACACCGGGGAGCTGTTTTTT. As protein: CASSVAMVNTGELFF.

The chain carries TRBV2 and TRBJ2-1, with TRBD2 identical over 7 bases. V trimming: 6 bases; J trimming: 3 bases; junction bases outside the gene matches: 8. Germline loops: CDR1 SNHLY, CDR2 FYNNEI. The CDR3 extends over 15 amino acids. CDR3 coding DNA: TGTGCCAGCAGGGCGCGGGCTAGCGGCTACAATGAGCAGTTCTTC. Translated: CASRARASGYNEQFF. Variable domain in full (rest from reference TRBV2 and TRBJ2-1): EPEVTQTPSHQVTQMGQEVILRCVPISNHLYFYWYRQILGQKVEFLVSFYNNEISEKSEIFDDQFSVERPDGSNFTLKIRSTKLEDSAMYFCASRARASGYNEQFFGPGTRLTVL.

The V gene is TRBV27, the J gene TRBJ1-4; D ambiguous. V was trimmed by 6 bases and J by 2 bases, leaving 19 bases between them. There are 17 residues in the CDR3. CDR1 is MNHEY, CDR2 SMNVEV, per germline (reference sequence). The CDR3 bases are TGTGCCAGCAGCCCCGGGTATCCCAAAGGGACTAATGAAAAACTGTTTTTT. Amino acids: CASSPGYPKGTNEKLFF.

The chain couples TRBV9 to TRBJ2-7; 8 nucleotides align to TRBD2. The CDR3 sequence is 17 residues long. Germline CDR1 reads SGDLS; CDR2 reads YYNGEE. V was pared by 0 bases and J by 1 base, with 9 bases of the junction left unmatched. The CDR3 loop reads CASSVGGSGIGSYEQYF. The CDR3 DNA is TGTGCCAGCAGCGTAGGCGGTAGCGGGATTGGGTCCTACGAGCAGTACTTC.

The chain carries TRBV6-5 and TRBJ2-1; 12 positions agree with TRBD2. This CDR3 spans 14 amino acids. CDR1 and CDR2 from the germline V gene are MNHEY and SVGAGI. Trimming at V came to 6 bases and at J to 6 bases, leaving 3 bases not matched to a gene. CDR3 DNA sequence: TGTGCCAGCAGGACTAGCGGGGGACTCAATGAGCAGTTCTTC. It translates to CASRTSGGLNEQFF.

The chain links TRBV4-2 to TRBJ2-1; D is uncertain. Germline V gene data show CDR1 as LGHNA and CDR2 as YNFKEQ. The ends were cut back, 0 bases at V and 9 bases at J, with 9 bases in the middle. The CDR3 has 13 residues. The CDR3 DNA reads as TGTGCCAGCAGCCAAGATCCGCGCGGTGAGCAGTTCTTC. Translated: CASSQDPRGEQFF.

The chain links TRBV2 to TRBJ2-7, with D hard to call. The germline gives CDR1 SNHLY, CDR2 FYNNEI. The CDR3 runs to 13 residues. The V end was cut by 2 bases, the J end by 3 bases, with 8 bases between. CDR3 DNA sequence: TGTGCCAGCAGTGAAAGGGTATTCTACGAGCAGTACTTC. Encoded protein: CASSERVFYEQYF.

This chain uses TRBV2 with TRBJ1-5; maybe TRBD1 (6 bases). The CDR3 length is 14 residues. The germline V gene encodes CDR1 SNHLY and CDR2 FYNNEI. Trimming shortened V by 4 bases and J by 3 bases, and 10 bases separated the two germline ends. This chain's CDR3 is CASSGYRANQPQHF. The CDR3 DNA follows: TGTGCCAGCAGTGGTTACAGGGCCAATCAGCCCCAGCATTTT.

V and J are TRBV28 and TRBJ1-4; 9 nucleotides match TRBD1. Per the germline V gene, CDR1 is MDHEN and CDR2 is SYDVKM. This CDR3 has 13 residues. The ends lost 6 bases at V and 11 bases at J; junction bases unmatched: 7. This chain's CDR3 is CASRPPGQGKLFF. DNA of the CDR3: TGTGCCAGCAGACCGCCGGGACAGGGCAAACTGTTTTTT.

The chain has TRBV19 and TRBJ1-6; 8 bases agree with TRBD1. The junction had 11 bases not matched to a gene; V was cut back by 5 bases and J by 5 bases. CDR3 size: 17 residues. Per the germline V gene, CDR1 is LNHDA and CDR2 is SQIVND (reference sequence). CDR3 amino acids: CASSSAPGTGDNSPLHF. The CDR3 nucleotides read TGTGCCAGTAGTTCCGCTCCCGGGACAGGCGATAATTCACCCCTCCACTTT.